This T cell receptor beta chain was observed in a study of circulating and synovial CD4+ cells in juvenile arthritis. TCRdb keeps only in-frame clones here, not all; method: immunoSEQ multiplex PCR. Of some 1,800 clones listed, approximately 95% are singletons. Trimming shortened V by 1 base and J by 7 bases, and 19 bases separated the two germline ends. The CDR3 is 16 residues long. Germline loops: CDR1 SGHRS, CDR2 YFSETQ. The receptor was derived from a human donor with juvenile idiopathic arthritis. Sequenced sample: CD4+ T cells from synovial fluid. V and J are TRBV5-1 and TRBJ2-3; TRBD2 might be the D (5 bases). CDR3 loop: CASSLFEGSGRNTQYF. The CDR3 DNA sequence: TGCGCCAGCAGCTTGTTTGAAGGAAGCGGTCGAAATACGCAGTATTTT.